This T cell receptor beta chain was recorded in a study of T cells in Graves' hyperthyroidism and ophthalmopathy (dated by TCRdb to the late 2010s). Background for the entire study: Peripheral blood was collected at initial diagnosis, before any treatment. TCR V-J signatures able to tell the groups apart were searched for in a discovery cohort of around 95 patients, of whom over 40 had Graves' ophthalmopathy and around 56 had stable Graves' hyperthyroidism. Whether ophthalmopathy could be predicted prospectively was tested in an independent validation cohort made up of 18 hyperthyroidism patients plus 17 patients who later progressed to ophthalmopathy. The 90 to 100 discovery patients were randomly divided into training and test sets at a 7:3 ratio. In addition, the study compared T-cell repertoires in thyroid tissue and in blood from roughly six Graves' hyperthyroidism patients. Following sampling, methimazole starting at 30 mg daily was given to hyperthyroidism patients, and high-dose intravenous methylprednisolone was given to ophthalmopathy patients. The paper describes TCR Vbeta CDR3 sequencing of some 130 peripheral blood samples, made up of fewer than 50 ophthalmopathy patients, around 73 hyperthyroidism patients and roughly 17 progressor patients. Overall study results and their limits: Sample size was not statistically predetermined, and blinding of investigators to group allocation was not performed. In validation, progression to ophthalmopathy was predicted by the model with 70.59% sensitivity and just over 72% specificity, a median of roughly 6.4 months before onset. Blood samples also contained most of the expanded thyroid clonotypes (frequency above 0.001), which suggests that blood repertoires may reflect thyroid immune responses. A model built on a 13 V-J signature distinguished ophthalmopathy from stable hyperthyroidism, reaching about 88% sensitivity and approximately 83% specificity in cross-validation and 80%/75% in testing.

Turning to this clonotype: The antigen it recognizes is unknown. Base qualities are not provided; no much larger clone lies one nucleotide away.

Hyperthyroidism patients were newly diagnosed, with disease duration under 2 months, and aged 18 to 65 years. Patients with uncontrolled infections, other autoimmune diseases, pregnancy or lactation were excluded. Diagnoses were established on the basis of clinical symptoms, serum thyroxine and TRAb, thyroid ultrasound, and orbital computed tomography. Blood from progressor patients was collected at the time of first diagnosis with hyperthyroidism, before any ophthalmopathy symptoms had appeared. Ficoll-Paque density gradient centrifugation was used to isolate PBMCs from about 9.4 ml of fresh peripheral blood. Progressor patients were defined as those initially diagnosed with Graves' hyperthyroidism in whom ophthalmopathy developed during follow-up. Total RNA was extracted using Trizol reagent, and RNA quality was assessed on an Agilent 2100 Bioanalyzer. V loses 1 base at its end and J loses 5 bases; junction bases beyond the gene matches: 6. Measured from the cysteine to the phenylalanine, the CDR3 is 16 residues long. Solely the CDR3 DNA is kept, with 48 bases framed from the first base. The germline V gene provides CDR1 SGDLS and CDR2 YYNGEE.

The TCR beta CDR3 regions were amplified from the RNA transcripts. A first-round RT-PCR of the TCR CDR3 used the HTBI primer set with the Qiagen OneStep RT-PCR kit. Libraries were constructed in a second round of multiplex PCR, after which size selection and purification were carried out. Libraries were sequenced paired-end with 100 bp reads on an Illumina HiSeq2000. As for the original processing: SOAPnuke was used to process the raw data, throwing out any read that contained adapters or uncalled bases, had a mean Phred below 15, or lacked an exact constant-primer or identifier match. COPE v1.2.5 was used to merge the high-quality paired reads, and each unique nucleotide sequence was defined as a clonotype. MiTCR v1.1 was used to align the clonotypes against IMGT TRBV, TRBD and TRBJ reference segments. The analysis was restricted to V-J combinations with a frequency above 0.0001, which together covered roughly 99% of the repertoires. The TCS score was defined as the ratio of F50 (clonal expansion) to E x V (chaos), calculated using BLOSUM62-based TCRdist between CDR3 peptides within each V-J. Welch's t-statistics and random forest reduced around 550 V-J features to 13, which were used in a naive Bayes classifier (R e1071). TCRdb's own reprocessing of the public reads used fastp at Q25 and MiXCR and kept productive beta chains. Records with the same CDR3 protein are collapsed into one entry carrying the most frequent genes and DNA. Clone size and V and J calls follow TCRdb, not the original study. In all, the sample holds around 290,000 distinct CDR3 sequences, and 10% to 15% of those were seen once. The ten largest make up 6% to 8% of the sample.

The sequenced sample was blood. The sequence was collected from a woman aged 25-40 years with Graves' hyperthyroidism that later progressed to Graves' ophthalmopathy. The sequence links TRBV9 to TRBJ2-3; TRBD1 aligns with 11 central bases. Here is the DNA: TGTGCCAGCAGCGTAACAGGACAGGGGGCTGGAGATACGCAGTATTTT. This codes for CASSVTGQGAGDTQYF.